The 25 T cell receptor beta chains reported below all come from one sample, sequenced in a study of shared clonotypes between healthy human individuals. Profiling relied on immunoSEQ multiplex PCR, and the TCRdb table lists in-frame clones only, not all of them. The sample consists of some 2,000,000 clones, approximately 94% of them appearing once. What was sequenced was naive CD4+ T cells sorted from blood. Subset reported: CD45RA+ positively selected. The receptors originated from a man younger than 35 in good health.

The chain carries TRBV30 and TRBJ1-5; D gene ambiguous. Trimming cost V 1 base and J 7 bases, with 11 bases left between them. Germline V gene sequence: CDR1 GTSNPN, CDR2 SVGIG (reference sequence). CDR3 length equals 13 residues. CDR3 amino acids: CAWSATRKQPQHF. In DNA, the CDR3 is TGTGCCTGGAGTGCTACCAGGAAGCAGCCCCAGCATTTT.

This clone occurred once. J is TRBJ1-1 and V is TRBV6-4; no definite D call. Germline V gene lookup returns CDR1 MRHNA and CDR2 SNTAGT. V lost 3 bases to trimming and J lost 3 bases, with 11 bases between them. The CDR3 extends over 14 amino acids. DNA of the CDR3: TGTGCCAGCAGTGAAAGGGATAGGGACACTGAAGCTTTCTTT. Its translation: CASSERDRDTEAFF.

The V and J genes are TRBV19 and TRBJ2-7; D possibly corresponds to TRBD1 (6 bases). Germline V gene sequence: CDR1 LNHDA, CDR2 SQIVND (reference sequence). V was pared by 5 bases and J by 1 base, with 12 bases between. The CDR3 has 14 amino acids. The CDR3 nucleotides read TGTGCCAGTAGTTCCGGGACACCTTCCTACGAGCAGTACTTC. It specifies CASSSGTPSYEQYF.

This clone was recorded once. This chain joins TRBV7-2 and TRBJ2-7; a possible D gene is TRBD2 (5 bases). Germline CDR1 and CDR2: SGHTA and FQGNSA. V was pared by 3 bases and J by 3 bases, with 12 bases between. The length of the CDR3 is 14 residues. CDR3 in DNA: TGTGCCAGCAGCTTCGCGGGCAGCTTCTACGAGCAGTACTTC. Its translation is CASSFAGSFYEQYF.

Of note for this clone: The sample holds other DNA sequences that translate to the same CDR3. The DNA for the CDR3 is TGTGCCAGCTCACCTCCGGCACAAGAGACCCAGTACTTC. This sequence encodes CASSPPAQETQYF. This chain uses TRBV18 with TRBJ2-5, with D unresolved. CDR3 length equals 13 residues. CDR1 is KGHSH and CDR2 is LQKENI in the germline V gene. The germline V and J ends were trimmed by 3 bases and 2 bases, with 7 bases remaining between them. The variable domain in full, with the rest retrieved from reference TRBV18 and TRBJ2-5, is NAGVMQNPRHLVRRRGQEARLRCSPMKGHSHVYWYRQLPEEGLKFMVYLQKENIIDESGMPKERFSAEFPKEGPSILRIQQVVRGDSAAYFCASSPPAQETQYFGPGTRLLVL.

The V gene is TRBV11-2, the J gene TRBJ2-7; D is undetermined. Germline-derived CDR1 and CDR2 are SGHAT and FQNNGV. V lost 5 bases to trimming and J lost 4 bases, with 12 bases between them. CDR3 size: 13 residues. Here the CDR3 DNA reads TGTGCCAGCAGCCCCGCAGCTAATTACGAGCAGTACTTC. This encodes CASSPAANYEQYF.

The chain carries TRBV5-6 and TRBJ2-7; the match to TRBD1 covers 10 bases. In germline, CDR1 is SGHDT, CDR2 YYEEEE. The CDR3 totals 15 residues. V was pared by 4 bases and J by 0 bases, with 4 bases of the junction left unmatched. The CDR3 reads CASSLTGGISYEQYF. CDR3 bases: TGTGCCAGCAGCCTGACAGGGGGCATCTCCTACGAGCAGTACTTC.

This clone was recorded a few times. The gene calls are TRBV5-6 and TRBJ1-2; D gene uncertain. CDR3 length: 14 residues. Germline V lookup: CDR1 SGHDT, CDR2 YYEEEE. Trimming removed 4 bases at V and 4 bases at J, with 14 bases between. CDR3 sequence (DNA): TGTGCCAGCAGCCCCGTCGAGGAGGTCTATGGCTACACCTTC. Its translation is CASSPVEEVYGYTF.

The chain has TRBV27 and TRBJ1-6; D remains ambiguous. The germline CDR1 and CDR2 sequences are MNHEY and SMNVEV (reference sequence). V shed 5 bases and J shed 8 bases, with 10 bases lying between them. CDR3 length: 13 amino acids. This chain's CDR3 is CASSPRTYSPLHF. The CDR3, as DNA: TGTGCCAGCAGTCCTCGGACCTATTCACCCCTCCACTTT.

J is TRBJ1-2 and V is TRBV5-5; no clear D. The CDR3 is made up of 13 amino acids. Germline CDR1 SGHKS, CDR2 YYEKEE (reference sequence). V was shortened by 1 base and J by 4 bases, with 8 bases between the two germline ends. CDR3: CASSLMGVYGYTF. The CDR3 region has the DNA TGTGCCAGCAGCTTGATGGGAGTCTATGGCTACACCTTC.

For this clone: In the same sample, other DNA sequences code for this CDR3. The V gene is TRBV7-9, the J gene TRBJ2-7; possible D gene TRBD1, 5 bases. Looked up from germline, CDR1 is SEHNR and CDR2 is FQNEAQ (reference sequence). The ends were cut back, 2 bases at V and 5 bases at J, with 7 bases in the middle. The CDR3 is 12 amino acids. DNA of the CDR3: TGTGCCAGCAGCTTACAGGGTCACGAGCAGTACTTC. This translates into CASSLQGHEQYF.

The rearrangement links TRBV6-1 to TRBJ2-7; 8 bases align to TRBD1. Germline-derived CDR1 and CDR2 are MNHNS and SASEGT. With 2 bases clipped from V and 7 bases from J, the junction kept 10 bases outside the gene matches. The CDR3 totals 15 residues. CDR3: CASSESRTGQGEQYF. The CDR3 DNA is TGTGCCAGCAGTGAAAGCAGGACAGGACAGGGAGAGCAGTACTTC.

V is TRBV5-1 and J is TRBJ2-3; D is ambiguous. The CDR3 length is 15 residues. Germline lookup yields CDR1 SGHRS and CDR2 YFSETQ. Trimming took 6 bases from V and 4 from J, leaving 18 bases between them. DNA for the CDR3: TGCGCCAGCACGCTGACCCGGGTAGGTGCAGATACGCAGTATTTT. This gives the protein CASTLTRVGADTQYF.

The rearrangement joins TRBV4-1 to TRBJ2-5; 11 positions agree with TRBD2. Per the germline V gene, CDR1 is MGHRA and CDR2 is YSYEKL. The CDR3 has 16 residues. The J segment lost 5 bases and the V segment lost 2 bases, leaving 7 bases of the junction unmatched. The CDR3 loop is CASSQTLAGGRETQYF. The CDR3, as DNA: TGCGCCAGCAGCCAAACTCTAGCGGGAGGACGGGAGACCCAGTACTTC.

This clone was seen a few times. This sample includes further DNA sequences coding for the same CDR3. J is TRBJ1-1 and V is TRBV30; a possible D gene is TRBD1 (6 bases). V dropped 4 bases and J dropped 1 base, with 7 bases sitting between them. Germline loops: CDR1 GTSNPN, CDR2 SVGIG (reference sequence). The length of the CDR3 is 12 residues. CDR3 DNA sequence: TGTGCCTGGAACAGGGCGAACACTGAAGCTTTCTTT. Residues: CAWNRANTEAFF.

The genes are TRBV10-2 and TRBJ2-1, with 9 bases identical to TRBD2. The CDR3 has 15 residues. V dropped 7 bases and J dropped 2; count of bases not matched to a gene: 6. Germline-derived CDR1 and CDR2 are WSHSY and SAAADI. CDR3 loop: CASTPTSGAYNEQFF. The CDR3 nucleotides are TGCGCCAGCACCCCGACTAGCGGAGCCTACAATGAGCAGTTCTTC.

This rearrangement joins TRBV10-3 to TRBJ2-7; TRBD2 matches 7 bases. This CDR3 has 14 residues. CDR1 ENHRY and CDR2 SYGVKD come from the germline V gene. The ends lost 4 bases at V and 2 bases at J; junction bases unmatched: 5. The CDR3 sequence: CAISAGEGTYEQYF. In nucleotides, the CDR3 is TGTGCCATCAGTGCGGGGGAGGGAACCTACGAGCAGTACTTC.

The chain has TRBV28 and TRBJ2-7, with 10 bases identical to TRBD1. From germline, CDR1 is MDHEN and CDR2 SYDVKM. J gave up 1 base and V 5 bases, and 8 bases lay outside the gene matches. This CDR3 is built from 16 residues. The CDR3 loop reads CASSQRQGARSYEQYF. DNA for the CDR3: TGTGCCAGCAGTCAGCGACAGGGGGCGAGGTCCTACGAGCAGTACTTC. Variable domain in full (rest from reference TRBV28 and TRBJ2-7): DVKVTQSSRYLVKRTGEKVFLECVQDMDHENMFWYRQDPGLGLRLIYFSYDVKMKEKGDIPEGYSVSREKKERFSLILESASTNQTSMYLCASSQRQGARSYEQYFGPGTRLTVT.

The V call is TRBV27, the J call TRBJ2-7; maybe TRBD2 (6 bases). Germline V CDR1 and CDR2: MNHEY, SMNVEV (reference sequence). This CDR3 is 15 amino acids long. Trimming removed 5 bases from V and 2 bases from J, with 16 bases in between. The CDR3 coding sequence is TGTGCCAGCAGTCTCAAGCCGGAGGGCCCCTACGAGCAGTACTTC. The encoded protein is CASSLKPEGPYEQYF.

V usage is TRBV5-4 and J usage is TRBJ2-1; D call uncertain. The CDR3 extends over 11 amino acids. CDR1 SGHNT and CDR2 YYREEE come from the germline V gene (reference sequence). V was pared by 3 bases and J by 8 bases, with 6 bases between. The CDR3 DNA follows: TGTGCCAGCAGCTCTAGTTATGAGCAGTTCTTC. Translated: CASSSSYEQFF.

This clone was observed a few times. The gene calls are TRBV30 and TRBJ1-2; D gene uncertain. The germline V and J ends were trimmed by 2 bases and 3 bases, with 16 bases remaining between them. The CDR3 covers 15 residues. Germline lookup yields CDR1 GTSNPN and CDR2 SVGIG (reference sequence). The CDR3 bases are TGTGCCTGGAGTTGGAGTCCAGGACCTCACTATGGCTACACCTTC. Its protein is CAWSWSPGPHYGYTF.

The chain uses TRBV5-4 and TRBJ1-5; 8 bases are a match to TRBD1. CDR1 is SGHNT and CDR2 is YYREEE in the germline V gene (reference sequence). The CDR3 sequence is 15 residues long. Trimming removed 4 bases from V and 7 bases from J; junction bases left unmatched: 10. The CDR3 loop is CASSPGQGRSQPQHF. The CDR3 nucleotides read TGTGCCAGCAGCCCCGGACAGGGTAGAAGCCAGCCCCAGCATTTT.

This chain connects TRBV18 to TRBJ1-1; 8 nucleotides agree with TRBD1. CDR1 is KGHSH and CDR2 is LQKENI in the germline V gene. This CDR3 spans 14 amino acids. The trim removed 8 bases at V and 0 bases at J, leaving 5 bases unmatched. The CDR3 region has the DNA TGTGCCAGCACTGGGGACAGGATGAACACTGAAGCTTTCTTT. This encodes CASTGDRMNTEAFF.

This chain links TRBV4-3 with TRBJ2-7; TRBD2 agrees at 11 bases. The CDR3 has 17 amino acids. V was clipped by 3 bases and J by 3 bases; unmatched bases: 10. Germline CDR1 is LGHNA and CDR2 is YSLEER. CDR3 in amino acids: CASSQGYGTSGLYEQYF. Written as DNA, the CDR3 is TGCGCCAGCAGCCAGGGGTACGGGACTAGCGGACTCTACGAGCAGTACTTC.

CDR3 loop: CATKESGGDYNEQFF. CDR3 DNA sequence: TGTGCCACCAAGGAGTCGGGGGGGGATTACAATGAGCAGTTCTTC. The rearrangement links TRBV10-3 to TRBJ2-1, with 8 nucleotides matching TRBD2. V shed 10 bases, J shed 4 bases, and the junction held 12 bases outside the gene matches. This CDR3 has 15 residues. Per the germline V gene, CDR1 is ENHRY and CDR2 is SYGVKD.